This T cell receptor (beta chain) is drawn from a study of cytomegalovirus exposure and HLA in healthy donors. The study's findings and limits: It was reportedly the case that the classifier diagnosed cytomegalovirus status with high specificity and sensitivity. 150 or so TCR beta chains were listed as cytomegalovirus-associated.

A word on this clone: The target antigen is unknown.

In germline, CDR1 is SNHLY, CDR2 FYNNEI. With 7 bases clipped from V and 0 bases from J, the junction kept 7 bases outside the gene matches. CDR3 length equals 16 residues. Primers included in the PCR were 60 Vbeta and 13 Jbeta primers. Repertoires were generated with immunoSEQ multiplex PCR, while TCRdb's copy carries only in-frame clones and drops some. The sample has approximately 120,000 clones, and its top ten clones hold about 2.2%. The V call is TRBV2, the J call TRBJ2-5, with TRBD2 matching over 11 bases. Sequencing was performed on PBMCs. The TCR originated in a middle-aged man in good health and CMV-seronegative. The chain's CDR3 is CASKKGLAGHQETQYF. The CDR3 coding sequence is TGTGCCAGCAAGAAAGGACTAGCGGGCCACCAAGAGACCCAGTACTTC.